This T cell receptor (beta chain) came from a study of cytomegalovirus exposure and HLA in healthy donors. Study-wide results and limits: With high specificity and sensitivity, the classifier reportedly diagnosed cytomegalovirus status. The study labeled fewer than 200 TCR beta chains cytomegalovirus-associated.

The CDR3 is made up of 16 amino acids. Germline values: CDR1 SGHNT, CDR2 YYREEE (reference sequence). V lost 4 bases, J lost 0 bases, and 14 bases lay in between. Of note for this clone: Its antigen is not known.

The PCR ran on 60 Vbeta and 13 Jbeta primers. Repertoires were generated with immunoSEQ multiplex PCR, while TCRdb's copy carries only in-frame clones and drops some. This sample has roughly 92,000 clones, with 80% found just once. The chain is built from TRBV5-4 and TRBJ2-1; D is uncertain. The sample consisted of PBMCs. This sequence was found in a man aged 50-59 years in good health and CMV-seropositive. This CDR3 is CASSSPAKSSYNEQFF. In DNA form, the CDR3 reads TGTGCCAGCAGCAGCCCTGCGAAGAGCTCCTACAATGAGCAGTTCTTC.